This T cell receptor beta chain derives from a study of T cell responses to AZD1222 COVID-19 vaccine. Overall study results and limits: Spike-wide vaccine-associated CD4 TCRs dominated at 160-218 and 743-854. Just a handful of AZD1222 recipients were seropositive at baseline. Sampling that yielded the repertoires occurred only after the peak T cell response. The reported proportion of spike-specific TCRs targeting unmutated variant regions was nearly half.

This CDR3 has 19 residues. The V segment lost 0 bases and the J segment 8 bases; nucleotides outside the gene matches: 12. Germline CDR1 MNHEY, CDR2 SVGEGT. TCRdb's table, derived via immunoSEQ multiplex PCR, lists solely in-frame clones and lacks some. Of some 74,000 clones listed, 87% are singletons. Turning to this clone: The antigen remains undetermined.

The sequence came from an adult who received the AZD1222 COVID-19 vaccine. The sequencing here drew on peripheral blood, taken 28 days after the second AZD1222 dose. This chain links TRBV6-2 or TRBV6-3 with TRBJ2-1; 14 nucleotides match TRBD2. CDR3 coding DNA: TGTGCCAGCAGTTACTCGAGTAGAGGGACTAGCGGGAGTAGGCATGAGCAGTTCTTC. It yields the protein CASSYSSRGTSGSRHEQFF.